This T cell receptor (beta chain) was sequenced for a study of cytomegalovirus exposure and HLA in healthy donors. 13 Jbeta primers and 60 Vbeta primers were used for the PCR. The method was immunoSEQ multiplex PCR; TCRdb's version includes in-frame clones alone and lacks a portion of them. The sample lists over 150,000 clones, 85% occurring once. This CDR3 is built from 16 residues. From germline, CDR1 is MNHNS and CDR2 SASEGT. Trimming took 2 bases from V and 5 from J; bases not matched to a gene: 10. On this clone itself: Antigen unknown.

General study results and limits: Sequencing probably produced one cluster of sequence variants that were highly shared. Several V segments, TRBV6-2 and TRBV6-3 among them, could not be told apart and were dropped.

This clonotype was sampled from a boy aged 2 to 10 in good health and CMV-seronegative. This chain uses TRBV6-1 with TRBJ1-1, with TRBD1 matching 8 bases. Sequencing input: PBMCs. CDR3: CASSENKGRGQTEAFF. The CDR3 nucleotides are TGTGCCAGCAGTGAAAATAAGGGCAGGGGGCAAACTGAAGCTTTCTTT.